The 13 T cell receptor beta chains presented below share a single source sample, sequenced in a study of CD8+ T cells in alopecia areata. It was cDNA, reverse transcribed from extracted RNA, that served as the sequencing template. Repertoires were generated with immunoSEQ multiplex PCR, while TCRdb's copy carries only in-frame clones and drops some. There are 110,000 or so clones in the sample; approximately 60% occur only once, and around 3% lies in the top ten. The specimen was CD4+ T cells sorted from blood. The receptors come from a human donor in good health.

As concerns this clone: The same CDR3 arises from other DNA sequences in this sample as well. J is TRBJ1-1 and V is TRBV5-1; 8 nucleotides line up with TRBD1. The germline V gene has CDR1 SGHRS and CDR2 YFSETQ. The junction had 2 bases not matched to a gene; V was cut back by 3 bases and J by 1 base. The CDR3 length is 14 residues. CDR3 coding DNA: TGCGCCAGCAGCTCACAGGGGGGGAACACTGAAGCTTTCTTT. Protein sequence: CASSSQGGNTEAFF.

This clone occurred once. The CDR3 loop reads CANHRDYGYTF. CDR3 nucleotide sequence: TGTGCCAACCACAGAGACTATGGCTACACCTTC. The V and J genes are TRBV2 and TRBJ1-2; D is unclear. V gave up 10 bases and J gave up 3 bases, with 9 bases separating them. The CDR3 covers 11 residues. The germline V gene encodes CDR1 SNHLY and CDR2 FYNNEI.

The chain uses TRBV2 and TRBJ2-5; maybe TRBD2 (5 bases). V lost 7 bases to trimming and J lost 2 bases, with 11 bases between them. Germline loops: CDR1 SNHLY, CDR2 FYNNEI. The CDR3 sequence is 13 residues long. The CDR3 sequence: CASNTRPQETQYF. CDR3 bases: TGTGCCAGCAATACTAGACCTCAAGAGACCCAGTACTTC.

The V call is TRBV30, the J call TRBJ1-1; D possibly corresponds to TRBD1 (6 bases). The germline V gene encodes CDR1 GTSNPN and CDR2 SVGIG (reference sequence). Trimming took off 3 bases at V and 7 bases at J, with 15 bases between the two ends. The CDR3 loop spans 13 amino acids. The CDR3 reads CAWRGQGYGEAFF. The DNA for the CDR3 is TGTGCCTGGAGGGGGCAGGGGTATGGTGAAGCTTTCTTT.

This clone was detected only a few times. CDR3 coding DNA: TGCGCCAGCCTCAGCCGGCCGCCGGACGAGCAGTACTTC. Translated, it gives CASLSRPPDEQYF. J is TRBJ2-7 and V is TRBV5-1; D gene unclear. V dropped 7 bases and J dropped 5 bases, with 16 bases sitting between them. Germline V gene sequence: CDR1 SGHRS, CDR2 YFSETQ. The CDR3 totals 13 residues.

This clone showed up just a few times. The chain couples TRBV5-4 to TRBJ2-3; D is uncertain. This CDR3 spans 15 amino acids. Deletions cut 0 bases from V and 1 base from J, with 9 bases between. Germline CDR1 is SGHNT and CDR2 is YYREEE (reference sequence). This CDR3 reads CASSLAGPRTDTQYF. The CDR3 DNA reads as TGTGCCAGCAGCTTGGCCGGCCCCCGCACAGATACGCAGTATTTT.

V gene TRBV7-2 combines with J gene TRBJ1-4; D gene uncertain. Deletions cut 1 base from V and 0 bases from J, with 6 bases between. The CDR3 sequence is 15 residues long. The germline V gene encodes CDR1 SGHTA and CDR2 FQGNSA. CDR3 in DNA: TGTGCCAGCAGCTTAGATGGGGCAACTAATGAAAAACTGTTTTTT. As protein: CASSLDGATNEKLFF.

The chain links TRBV4-1 to TRBJ1-2; D is unclear. Trimming took 0 bases from V and 0 from J, leaving 11 bases between them. This CDR3 is built from 16 residues. CDR1 and CDR2 (germline): MGHRA, YSYEKL. The CDR3 reads CASSQDRVITNYGYTF. The CDR3 coding sequence is TGCGCCAGCAGCCAAGACCGGGTTATCACTAACTATGGCTACACCTTC.

A single count supports this clone. The chain is built from TRBV15 and TRBJ2-7, with D uncertain. The germline V gene has CDR1 LNHNV and CDR2 YYDKDF (reference sequence). Trimming shortened V by 0 bases and J by 5 bases, and 11 bases separated the two germline ends. The CDR3 loop spans 14 amino acids. Here the CDR3 DNA reads TGTGCCACCAGCAGAGAAGTGGCACGGGACGAGCAGTACTTC. It codes for CATSREVARDEQYF.

The chain's CDR3 is CASSYSRPGGYETQYF. CDR3 bases: TGTGCCAGCAGTTACTCGAGGCCAGGGGGCTACGAGACCCAGTACTTC. V usage is TRBV6-5 and J usage is TRBJ2-5; 8 nucleotides match TRBD1. After removal of 0 bases from V and 5 bases from J, the junction contained 8 bases not matched to a gene. This CDR3 contains 16 residues. CDR1 MNHEY and CDR2 SVGAGI come from the germline V gene.

The V and J genes are TRBV6-5 and TRBJ2-5; D is undetermined. Looked up from germline, CDR1 is MNHEY and CDR2 is SVGAGI. The ends were cut back, 2 bases at V and 2 bases at J, with 9 bases in the middle. This CDR3 spans 14 amino acids. The CDR3 loop reads CASSYAVDQETQYF. The CDR3 DNA reads TGTGCCAGCAGTTACGCGGTTGATCAAGAGACCCAGTACTTC.

This chain links TRBV2 with TRBJ2-7, with TRBD2 matching 9 bases. The V segment lost 6 bases and the J segment 12 bases; nucleotides outside the gene matches: 15. The germline CDR1 and CDR2 sequences are SNHLY and FYNNEI. This CDR3 has 14 amino acids. The CDR3 sequence: CASSPPVAGADRYF. DNA of the CDR3: TGTGCCAGCAGCCCCCCGGTAGCGGGGGCCGATAGGTACTTC.

The chain employs TRBV9 and TRBJ2-5; tentative D call: TRBD1 (5 bases). The length of the CDR3 is 13 residues. From germline, CDR1 is SGDLS and CDR2 YYNGEE. Trimming pared 0 bases from V and 2 bases from J, leaving 5 bases between. The CDR3 region has the DNA TGTGCCAGCAGCGTAGGGACACAAGAGACCCAGTACTTC. This translates into CASSVGTQETQYF.